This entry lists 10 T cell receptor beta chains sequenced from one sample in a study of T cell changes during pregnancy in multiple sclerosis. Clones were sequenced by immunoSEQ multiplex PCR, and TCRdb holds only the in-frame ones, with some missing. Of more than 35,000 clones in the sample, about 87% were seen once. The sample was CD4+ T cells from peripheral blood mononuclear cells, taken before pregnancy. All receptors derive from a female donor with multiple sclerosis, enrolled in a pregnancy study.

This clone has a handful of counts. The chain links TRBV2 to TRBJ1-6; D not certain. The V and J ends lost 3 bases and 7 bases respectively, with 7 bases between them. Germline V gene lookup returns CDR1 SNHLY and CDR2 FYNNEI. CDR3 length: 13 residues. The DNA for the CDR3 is TGTGCCAGCAGTGACTCACAGAATTCACCCCTCCACTTT. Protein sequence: CASSDSQNSPLHF.

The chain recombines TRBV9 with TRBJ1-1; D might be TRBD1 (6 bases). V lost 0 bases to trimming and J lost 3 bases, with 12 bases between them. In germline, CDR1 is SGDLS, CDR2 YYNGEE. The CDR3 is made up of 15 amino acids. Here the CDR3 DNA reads TGTGCCAGCAGCGTAGAGCCCAGGGGTGACACTGAAGCTTTCTTT. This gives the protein CASSVEPRGDTEAFF.

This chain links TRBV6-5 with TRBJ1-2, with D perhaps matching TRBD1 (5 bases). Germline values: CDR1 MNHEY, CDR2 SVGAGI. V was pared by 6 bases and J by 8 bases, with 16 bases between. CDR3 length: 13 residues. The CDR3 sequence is CASSKSGRGGYTF. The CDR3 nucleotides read TGTGCCAGCAGCAAGTCGGGGAGGGGAGGCTACACCTTC.

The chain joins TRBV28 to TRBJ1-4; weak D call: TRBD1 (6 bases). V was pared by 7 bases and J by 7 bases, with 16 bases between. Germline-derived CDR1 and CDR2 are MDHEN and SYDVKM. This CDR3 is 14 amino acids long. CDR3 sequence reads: CASKPPGQFEKLFF. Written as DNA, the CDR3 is TGTGCCAGCAAACCGCCGGGACAATTTGAAAAACTGTTTTTT. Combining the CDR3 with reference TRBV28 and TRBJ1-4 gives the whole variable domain DVKVTQSSRYLVKRTGEKVFLECVQDMDHENMFWYRQDPGLGLRLIYFSYDVKMKEKGDIPEGYSVSREKKERFSLILESASTNQTSMYLCASKPPGQFEKLFFGSGTQLSVL.

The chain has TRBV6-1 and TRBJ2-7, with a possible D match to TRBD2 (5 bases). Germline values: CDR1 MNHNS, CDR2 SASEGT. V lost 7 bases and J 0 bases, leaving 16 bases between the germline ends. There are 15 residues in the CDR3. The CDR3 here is CASNHIGSSSYEQYF. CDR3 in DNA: TGTGCCAGCAACCACATTGGGAGCAGCTCCTACGAGCAGTACTTC.

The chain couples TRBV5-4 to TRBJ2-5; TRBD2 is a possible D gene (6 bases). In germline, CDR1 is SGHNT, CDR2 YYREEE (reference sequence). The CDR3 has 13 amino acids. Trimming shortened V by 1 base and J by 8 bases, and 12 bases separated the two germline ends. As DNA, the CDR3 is TGTGCCAGCAGCTTGAGGTCCGGGAGCACCCAGTACTTC. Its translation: CASSLRSGSTQYF. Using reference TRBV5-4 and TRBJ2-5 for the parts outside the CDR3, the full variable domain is ETGVTQSPTHLIKTRGQQVTLRCSSQSGHNTVSWYQQALGQGPQFIFQYYREEENGRGNFPPRFSGLQFPNYSSELNVNALELDDSALYLCASSLRSGSTQYFGPGTRLLVL.

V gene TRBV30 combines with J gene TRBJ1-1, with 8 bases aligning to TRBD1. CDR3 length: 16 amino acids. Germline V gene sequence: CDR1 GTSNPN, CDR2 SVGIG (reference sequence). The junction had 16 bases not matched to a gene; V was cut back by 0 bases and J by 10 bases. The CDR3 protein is CAWSVGPRAGGDIAFF. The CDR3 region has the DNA TGTGCCTGGAGTGTAGGCCCCAGAGCAGGGGGCGATATAGCTTTCTTT.

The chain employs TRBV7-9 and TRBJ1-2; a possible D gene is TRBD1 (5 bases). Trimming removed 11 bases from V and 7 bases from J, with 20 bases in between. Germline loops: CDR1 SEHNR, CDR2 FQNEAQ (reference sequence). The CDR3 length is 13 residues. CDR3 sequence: CAGGGPPPPGYTF. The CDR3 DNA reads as TGTGCCGGGGGAGGACCTCCCCCACCTGGCTACACCTTC.

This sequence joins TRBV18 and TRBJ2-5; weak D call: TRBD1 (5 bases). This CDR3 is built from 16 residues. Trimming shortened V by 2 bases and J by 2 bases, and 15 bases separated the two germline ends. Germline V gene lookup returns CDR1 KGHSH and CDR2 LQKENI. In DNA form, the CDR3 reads TGTGCCAGCTCACCAGTCGACAGCCTGAGTCAAGAGACCCAGTACTTC. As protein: CASSPVDSLSQETQYF. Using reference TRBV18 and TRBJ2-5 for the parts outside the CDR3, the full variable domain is NAGVMQNPRHLVRRRGQEARLRCSPMKGHSHVYWYRQLPEEGLKFMVYLQKENIIDESGMPKERFSAEFPKEGPSILRIQQVVRGDSAAYFCASSPVDSLSQETQYFGPGTRLLVL.

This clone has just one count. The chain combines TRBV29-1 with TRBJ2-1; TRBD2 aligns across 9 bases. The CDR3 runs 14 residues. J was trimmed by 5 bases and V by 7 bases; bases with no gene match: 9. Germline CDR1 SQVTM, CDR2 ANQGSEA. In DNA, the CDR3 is TGCAGCGAACGCGGGGGGGCTCTTGACAATGAGCAGTTCTTC. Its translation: CSERGGALDNEQFF.